Below are 23 T cell receptor beta chains sequenced from a single sample in a study of T cells after yellow fever vaccination. TCRdb reprocessed the 5' RACE reads via MiXCR and lists one record per CDR3 protein. The repertoire has a few hundred thousand distinct CDR3 sequences, about 7% of them found once; the top ten carry more than 0.8%. This material consisted of CD4+ T cells sorted from PBMCs, taken 15 days after the yellow fever booster vaccination. The receptors were gathered from a man aged 25 to 40 who received the YFV17D yellow fever vaccine.

A few counts support this clonotype. V usage is TRBV7-9 and J usage is TRBJ2-5, with D hard to call. The ends were cut back, 0 bases at V and 2 bases at J, with 7 bases in the middle. CDR1 SEHNR and CDR2 FQNEAQ come from the germline V gene (reference sequence). The CDR3 is made up of 14 amino acids. As DNA, the CDR3 is TGTGCCAGCAGCTTAGCCCTCGATCAAGAGACCCAGTACTTC. Translated, it gives CASSLALDQETQYF.

At least ten counts were recorded for this clonotype. J is TRBJ2-4 and V is TRBV5-1, with 7 bases lining up with TRBD1. With V trimmed by 5 bases and J by 6 bases, 11 bases remained unmatched. Per the germline V gene, CDR1 is SGHRS and CDR2 is YFSETQ. This CDR3 has 15 amino acids. Here the CDR3 reads CASSPGTEKINIQYF. The CDR3 DNA sequence: TGCGCCAGCAGTCCCGGGACAGAAAAAATAAACATTCAGTACTTC.

The chain combines TRBV7-2 with TRBJ1-2; D unresolved. The CDR3 runs 14 residues. The V gene lost 5 bases and the J gene lost 4 bases, with 14 bases spanning the gap. Germline V gene data show CDR1 as SGHTA and CDR2 as FQGNSA. The CDR3: CASSNAGGVYGYTF. The CDR3, as DNA: TGTGCCAGCAGCAACGCCGGTGGAGTCTATGGCTACACCTTC.

A few counts support this clonotype. V gene TRBV7-2 combines with J gene TRBJ2-1; D gene ambiguous. CDR3 length: 15 residues. Trimming removed 1 base at V and 1 base at J, with 8 bases between. Germline V gene data show CDR1 as SGHTA and CDR2 as FQGNSA. The CDR3 loop is CASSLGVGSYNEQFF. The CDR3 nucleotides read TGTGCCAGCAGCTTAGGAGTGGGGTCCTACAATGAGCAGTTCTTC.

The J gene is TRBJ2-1, the V gene TRBV20-1, with 8 bases fitting TRBD2. This CDR3 comprises 14 residues. CDR1 is DFQATT and CDR2 is SNEGSKA in the germline V gene (reference sequence). V dropped 6 bases and J dropped 2; count of bases not matched to a gene: 6. The CDR3 sequence: CSAGGGTAYNEQFF. The CDR3 nucleotides read TGCAGTGCCGGGGGGGGAACAGCCTACAATGAGCAGTTCTTC.

Many counts were recorded for this clonotype. The chain recombines TRBV28 with TRBJ2-2; D may be TRBD2 (5 bases). V lost 7 bases and J lost 4, with 16 bases in between. CDR1 MDHEN and CDR2 SYDVKM come from the germline V gene. The CDR3 extends over 15 amino acids. The CDR3: CASNGGSIGTGELFF. The CDR3 DNA follows: TGTGCCAGCAACGGAGGATCTATCGGCACCGGGGAGCTGTTTTTT.

V and J are TRBV6-5 and TRBJ2-3, with 8 nucleotides matching TRBD1. The CDR3 covers 14 residues. Germline-derived CDR1 and CDR2 are MNHEY and SVGAGI. V shed 4 bases, J shed 0 bases, and the junction held 0 bases outside the gene matches. CDR3 nucleotide sequence: TGTGCCAGCAGTTGGGACAGGAGCACAGATACGCAGTATTTT. As protein: CASSWDRSTDTQYF.

This clonotype has only a few counts. The V and J genes are TRBV29-1 and TRBJ2-3; 10 nucleotides line up with TRBD2. V lost 4 bases and J lost 8; bases outside the gene matches: 12. Germline V lookup: CDR1 SQVTM, CDR2 ANQGSEA. The CDR3 spans 15 residues. In DNA, the CDR3 is TGCAGCGTTGCTCCAAGCGGGAGGGAAGGAGCTACGCAGTATTTT. Protein: CSVAPSGREGATQYF.

There are many counts of this clonotype. The rearrangement joins TRBV4-2 to TRBJ2-1; D is uncertain. Looked up from germline, CDR1 is LGHNA and CDR2 is YNFKEQ. The V end was cut by 0 bases, the J end by 10 bases, with 4 bases between. The CDR3 has 11 residues. CDR3 bases: TGTGCCAGCAGCCAAGAGTTGGAGCAGTTCTTC. Translated: CASSQELEQFF.

This clonotype was seen many times. The gene calls are TRBV7-9 and TRBJ2-7, with D uncertain. This CDR3 region has 17 residues. Trimming stripped 4 bases from V and 0 bases from J, with 19 bases between. Germline V CDR1 and CDR2: SEHNR, FQNEAQ (reference sequence). The CDR3 protein is CASSSSTRAFSSYEQYF. The CDR3, as DNA: TGTGCCAGCAGCTCCTCTACCCGGGCCTTCAGCTCCTACGAGCAGTACTTC.

There are many counts of this clonotype. V usage is TRBV5-1 and J usage is TRBJ2-5; D tentatively reads TRBD1 or TRBD2 (5 bases each). CDR1 and CDR2 from the germline V gene are SGHRS and YFSETQ. The CDR3 has 16 residues. V lost 4 bases to trimming and J lost 3 bases, with 19 bases between them. CDR3 in amino acids: CASSGSGLRGEETQYF. DNA for the CDR3: TGCGCCAGCAGCGGCTCAGGACTCAGAGGGGAAGAGACCCAGTACTTC.

This clonotype has ten or more counts. CDR3 in DNA: TGTGCCAGCGCATCCGGAAGCGGGAGCGGTAACGAGCAGTACTTC. Amino acids: CASASGSGSGNEQYF. The rearrangement links TRBV25-1 to TRBJ2-7, with 8 bases matching TRBD2. The length of the CDR3 is 15 residues. Germline V gene data show CDR1 as MGHDK and CDR2 as SYGVNS. Trimming cost V 8 bases and J 5 bases; bases outside gene matches: 14.

This clonotype was counted at least ten times. This chain joins TRBV20-1 and TRBJ2-7; D is unresolved. This CDR3 has 11 residues. The V and J ends lost 3 bases and 2 bases respectively, with 5 bases between them. Germline V lookup: CDR1 DFQATT, CDR2 SNEGSKA (reference sequence). The CDR3, as DNA: TGCAGTGCTAGTCGGGCCTACGAGCAGTACTTC. Translation gives CSASRAYEQYF.

The V call is TRBV20-1, the J call TRBJ2-7, with 12 bases identical to TRBD2. Germline V gives CDR1 DFQATT, CDR2 SNEGSKA (reference sequence). CDR3 size: 15 residues. With V trimmed by 3 bases and J by 5 bases, 8 bases remained unmatched. In DNA, the CDR3 is TGCAGTGCTAGTGGTCTAGCGGGAGGGTCACACGAGCAGTACTTC. It encodes CSASGLAGGSHEQYF.

The DNA for the CDR3 is TGTGCCACCAGTGAACAGGGGGCAACCGGGGAGCTGTTTTTT. This sequence encodes CATSEQGATGELFF. V gene TRBV24-1 combines with J gene TRBJ2-2; 9 bases line up with TRBD1. This CDR3 comprises 14 residues. J gave up 5 bases and V 4 bases, and 1 base lay outside the gene matches. Germline V lookup: CDR1 KGHDR, CDR2 SFDVKD.

This clonotype was detected only a few times. The rearrangement joins TRBV27 to TRBJ1-6; possible D gene TRBD1, 6 bases. The germline CDR1 and CDR2 sequences are MNHEY and SMNVEV (reference sequence). The CDR3 loop spans 12 amino acids. Trimming took off 6 bases at V and 16 bases at J, with 16 bases between the two ends. The CDR3 bases are TGTGCCAGCAGCCCCGGCCCGGGACATCTCCACTTT. Translation: CASSPGPGHLHF.

The table lists this clonotype with a few counts. This rearrangement joins TRBV30 to TRBJ2-1; the D gene is possibly TRBD1 (5 bases). V was cut by 2 bases and J by 5 bases, with 7 bases left in between. The CDR3 runs 12 residues. In germline, CDR1 is GTSNPN, CDR2 SVGIG (reference sequence). The CDR3 loop reads CAWSPTDNEQFF. The CDR3 DNA reads as TGTGCCTGGAGTCCGACAGACAATGAGCAGTTCTTC.

The V gene is TRBV20-1, the J gene TRBJ1-6, with D possibly TRBD1 on 5 matching bases. Germline V CDR1 and CDR2: DFQATT, SNEGSKA (reference sequence). Between the trimmed V and J ends, which lost 1 base and 14 bases, there was a span of 9 bases. This CDR3 region has 11 residues. CDR3 nucleotide sequence: TGCAGTGCTAGAGGGCAGGGTACCCTCCACTTT. It specifies CSARGQGTLHF.

J is TRBJ2-1 and V is TRBV6-5; D unclear. Per germline, CDR1 MNHEY and CDR2 SVGAGI. The V gene lost 2 bases and the J gene lost 7 bases, with 18 bases spanning the gap. The CDR3 spans 16 residues. CDR3 sequence: CASSYVAWRSVNEQFF. In DNA form, the CDR3 reads TGTGCCAGCAGTTACGTAGCTTGGCGGAGCGTTAATGAGCAGTTCTTC.

This clonotype came up once. V usage is TRBV21-1 and J usage is TRBJ1-1; TRBD1 is the table's D call and was not checked against the DNA. TRBV21-1 is tagged as a pseudogene. The CDR3 is 17 amino acids. The CDR3: CASSTFGGTGTGTEAFF. The CDR3 region has the DNA TGTGCCAGCAGCACCTTCGGGGGAACCGGGACAGGGACTGAAGCTTTCTTT.

This rearrangement joins TRBV20-1 to TRBJ1-5; D is perhaps TRBD1 (5 bases). Germline-derived CDR1 and CDR2 are DFQATT and SNEGSKA (reference sequence). The germline V and J ends were trimmed by 0 bases and 9 bases, with 24 bases remaining between them. The CDR3 has 17 amino acids. Here the CDR3 DNA reads TGCAGTGCTAGAGATTTACGTTCGTGGGTGGAGGGACTGCCCCAGCATTTT. It translates to CSARDLRSWVEGLPQHF.

This chain uses TRBV10-1 with TRBJ2-1, with 10 bases fitting TRBD2. V was pared by 2 bases and J by 7 bases, with 8 bases of the junction left unmatched. This CDR3 has 16 residues. The germline V gene has CDR1 WNHNN and CDR2 SYGVQD (reference sequence). CDR3 sequence (DNA): TGCGCCAGCAGTGAGCAACTAGCGGGACCCGGAAATGAGCAGTTCTTC. Its translation is CASSEQLAGPGNEQFF.

This clonotype was observed at least ten times. V usage is TRBV4-3 and J usage is TRBJ2-4, with D perhaps matching TRBD2 (5 bases). This CDR3 comprises 13 residues. Germline V gene lookup returns CDR1 LGHNA and CDR2 YSLEER. V dropped 0 bases and J dropped 9 bases, with 9 bases sitting between them. This chain's CDR3 is CASSQDQRAIQYF. The CDR3 region has the DNA TGCGCCAGCAGCCAAGATCAGAGGGCCATTCAGTACTTC.